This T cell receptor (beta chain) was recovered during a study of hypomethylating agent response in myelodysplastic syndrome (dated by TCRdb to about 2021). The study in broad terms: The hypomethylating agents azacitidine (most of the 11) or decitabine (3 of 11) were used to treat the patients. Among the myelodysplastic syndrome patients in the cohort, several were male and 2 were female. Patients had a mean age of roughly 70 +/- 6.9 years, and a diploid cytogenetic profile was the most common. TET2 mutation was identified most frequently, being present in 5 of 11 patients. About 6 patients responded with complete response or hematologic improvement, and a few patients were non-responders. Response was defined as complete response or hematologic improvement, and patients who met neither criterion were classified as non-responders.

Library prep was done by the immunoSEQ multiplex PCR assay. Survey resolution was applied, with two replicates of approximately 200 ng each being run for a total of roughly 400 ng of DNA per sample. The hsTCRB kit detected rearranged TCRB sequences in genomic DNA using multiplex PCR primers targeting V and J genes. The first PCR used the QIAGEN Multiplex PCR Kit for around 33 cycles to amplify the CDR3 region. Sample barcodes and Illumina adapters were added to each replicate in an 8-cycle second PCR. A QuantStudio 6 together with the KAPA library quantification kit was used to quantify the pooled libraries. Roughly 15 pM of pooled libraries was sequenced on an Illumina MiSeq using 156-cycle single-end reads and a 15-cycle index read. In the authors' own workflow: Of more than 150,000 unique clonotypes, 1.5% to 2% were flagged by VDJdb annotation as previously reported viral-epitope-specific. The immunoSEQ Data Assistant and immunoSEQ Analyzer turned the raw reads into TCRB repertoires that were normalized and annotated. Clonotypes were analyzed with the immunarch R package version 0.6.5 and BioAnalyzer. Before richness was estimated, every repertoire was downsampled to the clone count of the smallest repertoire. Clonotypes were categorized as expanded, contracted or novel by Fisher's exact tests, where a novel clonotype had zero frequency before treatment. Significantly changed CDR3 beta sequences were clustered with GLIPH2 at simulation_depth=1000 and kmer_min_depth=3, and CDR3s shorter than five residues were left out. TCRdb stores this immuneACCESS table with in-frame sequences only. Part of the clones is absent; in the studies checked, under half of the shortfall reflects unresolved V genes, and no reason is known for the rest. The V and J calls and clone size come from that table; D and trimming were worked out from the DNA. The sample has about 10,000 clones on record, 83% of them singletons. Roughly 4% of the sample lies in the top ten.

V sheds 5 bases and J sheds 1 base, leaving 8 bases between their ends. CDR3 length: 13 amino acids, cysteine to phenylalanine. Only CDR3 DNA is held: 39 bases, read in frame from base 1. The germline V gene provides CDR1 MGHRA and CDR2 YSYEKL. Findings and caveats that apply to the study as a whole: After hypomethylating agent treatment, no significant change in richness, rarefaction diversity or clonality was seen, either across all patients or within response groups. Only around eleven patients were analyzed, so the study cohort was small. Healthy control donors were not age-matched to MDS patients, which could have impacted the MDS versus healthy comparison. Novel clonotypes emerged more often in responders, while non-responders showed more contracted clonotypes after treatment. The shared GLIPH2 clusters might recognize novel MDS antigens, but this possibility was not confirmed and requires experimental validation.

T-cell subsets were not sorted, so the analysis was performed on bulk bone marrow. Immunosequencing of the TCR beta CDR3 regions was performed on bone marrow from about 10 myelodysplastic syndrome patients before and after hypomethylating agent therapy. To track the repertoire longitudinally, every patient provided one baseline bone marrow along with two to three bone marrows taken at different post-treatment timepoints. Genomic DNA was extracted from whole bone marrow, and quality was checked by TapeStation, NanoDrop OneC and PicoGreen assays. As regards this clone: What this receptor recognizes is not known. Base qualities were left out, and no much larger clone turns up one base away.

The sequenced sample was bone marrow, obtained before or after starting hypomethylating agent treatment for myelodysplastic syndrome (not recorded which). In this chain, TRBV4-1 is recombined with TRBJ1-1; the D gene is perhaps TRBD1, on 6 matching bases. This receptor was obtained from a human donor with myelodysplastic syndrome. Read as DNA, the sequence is TGCGCCAGCAGCTTACAGGGGAACACTGAAGCTTTCTTT. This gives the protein CASSLQGNTEAFF.